This paragraph reports one T cell receptor (beta chain). The data are from a study of T cells in Graves' hyperthyroidism and ophthalmopathy. Background on the study: Staff took peripheral blood when the initial diagnosis was made, before any treatment began.

Investigators excluded patients with uncontrolled infection, other autoimmune disease, pregnancy or lactation. The blood sample dates from first hyperthyroidism diagnosis, preceding any ophthalmopathy symptoms. Approximately 9.3 ml of fresh peripheral blood supplied the PBMCs. What was amplified from RNA transcripts were TCR beta CDR3 regions. When the TCR CDR3 underwent first-round RT-PCR, the HTBI primer set was used. TCRdb ran MiXCR on the multiplex PCR reads and lists one entry per CDR3 protein. Altogether approximately 600,000 distinct CDR3 sequences are present, approximately 13% being singletons, with the ten largest covering 5.8%. The junction had 12 bases not matched to a gene; V was cut back by 7 bases and J by 2 bases. The CDR3 is made up of 16 amino acids. From germline, CDR1 is WSHSY and CDR2 SAAADI.

The V gene is TRBV10-2, the J gene TRBJ2-3; 7 positions agree with TRBD1. The clonotype was recovered from a woman aged 25-40 years with Graves' hyperthyroidism that later progressed to Graves' ophthalmopathy. Material for sequencing was blood. For the CDR3, the DNA is TGCGCCAGCACCATAACGACAGGGCGCAACACAGATACGCAGTATTTT. It yields the protein CASTITTGRNTDTQYF.